This passage covers 30 T cell receptor beta chains from one sample sequenced in a study of OX40 agonist ivuxolimab in advanced cancers. Sequencing used immunoSEQ multiplex PCR; TCRdb keeps in-frame clones, though not all of them. This sample carries some 83,000 clones, more than 85% of them seen once, and the ten largest clones take less than 7%. The sample here was CD4+ or CD8+ T cells sorted from blood, taken in a trial of the OX40 agonist ivuxolimab. The receptor set was obtained from an adult with an advanced solid tumor such as melanoma, head and neck, liver or kidney cancer.

The chain couples TRBV30 to TRBJ1-5; no clear D gene. The CDR3 has 14 residues. The V and J ends lost 0 bases and 6 bases respectively, with 12 bases between them. Germline CDR1 is GTSNPN and CDR2 is SVGIG (reference sequence). The CDR3 sequence: CAWSVGVSGQPQHF. CDR3 DNA sequence: TGTGCCTGGAGTGTAGGAGTGTCGGGTCAGCCCCAGCATTTT.

V gene TRBV29-1 combines with J gene TRBJ1-2, with 7 positions matching TRBD1. J gave up 3 bases and V 5 bases, and 6 bases lay outside the gene matches. The CDR3 totals 13 residues. CDR1 is SQVTM and CDR2 is ANQGSEA in the germline V gene. The chain's CDR3 is CSVNDRVDYGYTF. In DNA form, the CDR3 reads TGCAGCGTTAATGACAGGGTTGACTATGGCTACACCTTC.

The rearrangement uses TRBV4-3 and TRBJ1-2, with a weak D call TRBD1 (6 bases). Germline V lookup: CDR1 LGHNA, CDR2 YSLEER. The ends were cut back, 0 bases at V and 2 bases at J, with 10 bases in the middle. This CDR3 is built from 15 residues. Here the CDR3 DNA reads TGCGCCAGCAGCCAAGATATTAGGGGGAACTATGGCTACACCTTC. Protein sequence: CASSQDIRGNYGYTF.

This clone has a handful of counts. The chain joins TRBV30 to TRBJ1-2; D remains unclear. In germline, CDR1 is GTSNPN, CDR2 SVGIG (reference sequence). Trimming stripped 4 bases from V and 8 bases from J, with 20 bases between. There are 14 residues in the CDR3. CDR3 DNA sequence: TGTGCCTGGACCCCGACACGCTCCTTTAGAGGCTACACCTTC. Its translation is CAWTPTRSFRGYTF. The full variable domain, rest sourced from reference TRBV30 and TRBJ1-2, is SQTIHQWPATLVQPVGSPLSLECTVEGTSNPNLYWYRQAAGRGLQLLFYSVGIGQISSEVPQNLSASRPQDRQFILSSKKLLLSDSGFYLCAWTPTRSFRGYTFGSGTRLTVV.

The chain joins TRBV30 to TRBJ2-7; TRBD1 agrees at 11 bases. The CDR3 contains 15 residues. The V and J ends lost 2 bases and 3 bases, in that order; junction bases with no gene match: 6. Germline values: CDR1 GTSNPN, CDR2 SVGIG (reference sequence). In nucleotides, the CDR3 is TGTGCCTGGAGTCTCGGGACAGGGGGTCTCTACGAGCAGTACTTC. Its protein product is CAWSLGTGGLYEQYF.

The rearrangement joins TRBV9 to TRBJ2-5; D not resolved. V lost 0 bases and J 4 bases, leaving 13 bases between the germline ends. Germline values: CDR1 SGDLS, CDR2 YYNGEE. The CDR3 has 15 amino acids. CDR3 nucleotide sequence: TGTGCCAGCAGCGTAGTTCCTTCGGGCGGAGAGACCCAGTACTTC. Its translation is CASSVVPSGGETQYF.

The J gene is TRBJ2-1, the V gene TRBV25-1, with D possibly TRBD1 on 6 matching bases. The CDR3 loop spans 14 amino acids. The germline V gene has CDR1 MGHDK and CDR2 SYGVNS. V lost 2 bases and J 4 bases, leaving 9 bases between the germline ends. The CDR3 loop reads CASSERQGYNEQFF. CDR3 sequence (DNA): TGTGCCAGCAGTGAAAGGCAGGGGTACAATGAGCAGTTCTTC.

The chain is built from TRBV6-1 and TRBJ2-7; perhaps TRBD2 as D (6 bases). Germline values: CDR1 MNHNS, CDR2 SASEGT. The CDR3 covers 18 residues. The germline V and J ends were trimmed by 0 bases and 2 bases, with 20 bases remaining between them. Here the CDR3 reads CASSEAKLAIWKPYEQYF. DNA of the CDR3: TGTGCCAGCAGTGAAGCCAAGCTAGCGATTTGGAAGCCCTACGAGCAGTACTTC.

The chain recombines TRBV5-1 with TRBJ2-1; no clear D. The germline V and J ends were trimmed by 1 base and 6 bases, with 17 bases remaining between them. The V gene's germline CDR1 is SGHRS and CDR2 YFSETQ. The CDR3 extends over 16 amino acids. This CDR3 reads CASSLRWDPGRNEQFF. The CDR3 coding sequence is TGCGCCAGCAGCTTGAGGTGGGATCCAGGACGCAATGAGCAGTTCTTC.

V usage is TRBV27 and J usage is TRBJ2-1, with 8 bases identical to TRBD1. CDR3 length: 14 residues. Germline assignment: CDR1 MNHEY and CDR2 SMNVEV (reference sequence). Germline trimming cut 5 bases from V and 6 bases from J; bases unmatched to any gene: 6. The CDR3 reads CASSPGTGANEQFF. CDR3 sequence (DNA): TGTGCCAGCAGTCCCGGGACAGGAGCCAATGAGCAGTTCTTC.

This chain uses TRBV6-1 with TRBJ1-2, with 7 bases matching TRBD1. Germline V gene lookup returns CDR1 MNHNS and CDR2 SASEGT. V gave up 1 base and J gave up 2 bases; unmatched junction bases: 10. The CDR3 sequence is 17 residues long. The CDR3 reads CASSEDGTAYLNYGYTF. Written as DNA, the CDR3 is TGTGCCAGCAGTGAAGACGGGACAGCCTATTTAAACTATGGCTACACCTTC.

The chain is built from TRBV25-1 and TRBJ1-1; a weak D match, TRBD1 (5 bases). There are 16 residues in the CDR3. Germline V gene sequence: CDR1 MGHDK, CDR2 SYGVNS. V gave up 2 bases and J gave up 1 base, with 14 bases separating them. The DNA of the CDR3 is TGTGCCAGCAGTGAACGAGGGCACGGGGGGAACACTGAAGCTTTCTTT. This codes for CASSERGHGGNTEAFF.

This clone was recorded once. The CDR3 DNA reads as TGTGCCAGCAGTGATCTTAGGGGGGCCAGAGACACTGAAGCTTTCTTT. Translated: CASSDLRGARDTEAFF. This chain joins TRBV2 and TRBJ1-1; a possible D gene is TRBD1 (6 bases). Germline V gene data show CDR1 as SNHLY and CDR2 as FYNNEI. The CDR3 loop spans 16 amino acids. Trimming shortened V by 3 bases and J by 3 bases, and 17 bases separated the two germline ends.

The chain has TRBV7-6 and TRBJ2-7; 7 bases agree with TRBD1. The CDR3 is 16 amino acids. After removal of 5 bases from V and 6 bases from J, the junction contained 16 bases not matched to a gene. The germline V gene encodes CDR1 SGHVS and CDR2 FNYEAQ. The CDR3 is CASSQARGPRPSEQYF. The CDR3 region has the DNA TGTGCCAGCAGCCAAGCGAGGGGGCCTCGGCCCTCCGAGCAGTACTTC.

V gene TRBV27 combines with J gene TRBJ2-1, with D perhaps TRBD1 (6 bases). This CDR3 comprises 14 residues. The germline V and J ends were trimmed by 10 bases and 3 bases, with 16 bases remaining between them. Germline CDR1 is MNHEY and CDR2 is SMNVEV (reference sequence). As DNA, the CDR3 is TGTGCCACCGAAAAAACAGGGTACTACAATGAGCAGTTCTTC. The encoded protein is CATEKTGYYNEQFF.

This CDR3 is CASSHRNEKLFF. CDR3 coding DNA: TGTGCCAGCAGCCACCGTAATGAAAAACTGTTTTTT. The chain employs TRBV28 and TRBJ1-4; D gene ambiguous. V lost 6 bases, J lost 4 bases, and 6 bases lay in between. Germline CDR1 is MDHEN and CDR2 is SYDVKM. This CDR3 has 12 amino acids.

The genes are TRBV6-6 and TRBJ1-5; unclear D gene. Germline V gives CDR1 MNHNY, CDR2 SVGAGI (reference sequence). The ends were cut back, 5 bases at V and 8 bases at J, with 13 bases in the middle. The CDR3 contains 13 residues. The CDR3 sequence: CASSLRPGEPQHF. The CDR3 bases are TGTGCCAGCAGTCTCCGGCCCGGGGAGCCCCAGCATTTT.

J is TRBJ1-1 and V is TRBV28; D may be TRBD1 (5 bases). The CDR3 has 11 residues. Trimming removed 7 bases at V and 5 bases at J, with 8 bases between. Germline CDR1 and CDR2: MDHEN and SYDVKM. The CDR3 protein is CASIWGTEAFF. The CDR3, as DNA: TGTGCCAGCATCTGGGGGACTGAAGCTTTCTTT.

The chain recombines TRBV19 with TRBJ2-3; 11 bases are shared with TRBD2. The CDR3 runs to 16 residues. Per germline, CDR1 LNHDA and CDR2 SQIVND (reference sequence). V shed 3 bases, J shed 1 base, and the junction held 3 bases outside the gene matches. This CDR3 reads CASSIGTSGRTDTQYF. In DNA form, the CDR3 reads TGTGCCAGTAGTATCGGGACTAGCGGACGCACAGATACGCAGTATTTT. Full variable domain (missing parts from reference TRBV19 and TRBJ2-3): DGGITQSPKYLFRKEGQNVTLSCEQNLNHDAMYWYRQDPGQGLRLIYYSQIVNDFQKGDIAEGYSVSREKKESFPLTVTSAQKNPTAFYLCASSIGTSGRTDTQYFGPGTRLTVL.

The J gene is TRBJ2-1, the V gene TRBV10-2; 9 bases agree with TRBD1. CDR1 and CDR2 from the germline V gene are WSHSY and SAAADI. After removal of 6 bases from V and 6 bases from J, the junction contained 6 bases not matched to a gene. The CDR3 extends over 14 amino acids. CDR3 region: CASRGTGLSNEQFF. CDR3 in DNA: TGCGCCAGCAGGGGGACAGGGTTGTCCAATGAGCAGTTCTTC.

The J gene is TRBJ1-2, the V gene TRBV5-1, with TRBD1 identical over 12 bases. The length of the CDR3 is 18 residues. V trimming: 4 bases; J trimming: 3 bases; junction bases outside the gene matches: 13. CDR1 and CDR2 (germline): SGHRS, YFSETQ. In DNA, the CDR3 is TGCGCCAGCAGCCTTACTTGGGGACAGGGGGCAGGAGACTATGGCTACACCTTC. Its protein is CASSLTWGQGAGDYGYTF.

The gene calls are TRBV5-5 and TRBJ1-2; 10 bases line up with TRBD1. Trimming took 2 bases from V and 8 from J; bases not matched to a gene: 9. CDR3 length: 15 residues. Germline V gene data show CDR1 as SGHKS and CDR2 as YYEKEE (reference sequence). The CDR3 here is CASSFDRDRGSGYTF. CDR3 in DNA: TGTGCCAGCAGCTTCGACCGGGACAGGGGAAGCGGCTACACCTTC. The full variable domain, its missing parts supplied by reference TRBV5-5 and TRBJ1-2, is DAGVTQSPTHLIKTRGQQVTLRCSPISGHKSVSWYQQVLGQGPQFIFQYYEKEERGRGNFPDRFSARQFPNYSSELNVNALLLGDSALYLCASSFDRDRGSGYTFGSGTRLTVV.

V usage is TRBV12-5 and J usage is TRBJ2-3; 11 bases align to TRBD2. The V gene's germline CDR1 is LGHNT and CDR2 FRNRAP. Losses at the gene ends were 5 bases for V and 3 bases for J; bases not matched to a gene: 13. CDR3 length: 18 residues. This CDR3 reads CASGLSLSSGGRTDTQYF. Written as DNA, the CDR3 is TGTGCTAGTGGTCTTTCTCTATCTAGCGGGGGGAGGACAGATACGCAGTATTTT. Based on the CDR3 plus reference TRBV12-5 and TRBJ2-3, the full variable domain is DARVTQTPRHKVTEMGQEVTMRCQPILGHNTVFWYRQTMMQGLELLAYFRNRAPLDDSGMPKDRFSAEMPDATLATLKIQPSEPRDSAVYFCASGLSLSSGGRTDTQYFGPGTRLTVL.

The V and J genes are TRBV7-2 and TRBJ2-7, with a tentative D call TRBD1 (7 bases). V was trimmed by 3 bases and J by 1 base, leaving 10 bases between them. CDR3 size: 14 residues. Germline CDR1 is SGHTA and CDR2 is FQGNSA. The CDR3 sequence: CASSFSGGSYEQYF. CDR3 coding DNA: TGTGCCAGCAGCTTTTCAGGGGGGTCCTACGAGCAGTACTTC.

The V gene is TRBV14, the J gene TRBJ1-2, with TRBD1 identical over 7 bases. This CDR3 is 15 amino acids long. Looked up from germline, CDR1 is SGHDN and CDR2 is FVKESK. V was clipped by 0 bases and J by 8 bases; unmatched bases: 9. CDR3: CASSQDRTGHEGYTF. The CDR3 nucleotides are TGTGCCAGCAGCCAAGATCGGACAGGTCATGAAGGCTACACCTTC.

Only one count was recorded for this clone. V is TRBV19 and J is TRBJ2-1; 11 positions agree with TRBD2. Germline V CDR1 and CDR2: LNHDA, SQIVND (reference sequence). Trimming took 3 bases from V and 7 from J; bases not matched to a gene: 5. CDR3 length equals 15 residues. CDR3 bases: TGTGCCAGTAGTATTAGCGGGAGGGCCGGTAATGAGCAGTTCTTC. It codes for CASSISGRAGNEQFF.

This clone has only one observation. V and J are TRBV7-3 and TRBJ2-2; the match to TRBD1 covers 9 bases. CDR3 length: 17 amino acids. From germline, CDR1 is SGHTA and CDR2 FQGTGA. Trimming removed 10 bases from V and 2 bases from J; junction bases left unmatched: 14. CDR3 sequence (DNA): TGTGCCAACCTAAGCCCACCGGGACAGGGAAACACCGGGGAGCTGTTTTTT. Its translation is CANLSPPGQGNTGELFF. The complete variable domain, with remaining parts taken from reference TRBV7-3 and TRBJ2-2, reads GAGVSQTPSNKVTEKGKYVELRCDPISGHTALYWYRQSLGQGPEFLIYFQGTGAADDSGLPNDRFFAVRPEGSVSTLKIQRTERGDSAVYLCANLSPPGQGNTGELFFGEGSRLTVL.

The chain carries TRBV19 and TRBJ2-7; D may be TRBD1 or TRBD2 (5 bases each). The CDR3 spans 14 residues. V was shortened by 6 bases and J by 5 bases, with 17 bases between the two germline ends. The germline gives CDR1 LNHDA, CDR2 SQIVND (reference sequence). The CDR3 nucleotides are TGTGCCAGTAGGCGCCGGGGACCGTTCGACGAGCAGTACTTC. Amino acids: CASRRRGPFDEQYF.

The chain links TRBV27 to TRBJ1-5, with 7 bases aligning to TRBD1. The germline V gene has CDR1 MNHEY and CDR2 SMNVEV (reference sequence). The CDR3 runs 13 residues. J gave up 1 base and V 6 bases, and 0 bases lay outside the gene matches. CDR3 amino acids: CASRGQSNQPQHF. In nucleotides, the CDR3 is TGTGCCAGCAGGGGACAGAGCAATCAGCCCCAGCATTTT.

The chain recombines TRBV5-1 with TRBJ2-1; 7 positions agree with TRBD2. The CDR3 runs to 15 residues. Trimming removed 2 bases from V and 4 bases from J; junction bases left unmatched: 6. Germline V gene sequence: CDR1 SGHRS, CDR2 YFSETQ. The CDR3 reads CASSLSWGGYNEQFF. The CDR3 DNA is TGCGCCAGCAGCTTATCTTGGGGGGGATACAATGAGCAGTTCTTC.